The text below deals with one T cell receptor (beta chain). A few counts support this clone. Its binding antigen is unknown. No much larger clonotype is one base removed from it; base qualities were not supplied. The record originates from a study of sequential checkpoint blockade in melanoma (dated by TCRdb to between 2018 and 2020). Context from the whole study: In a 1:1 randomization, patients received either first-line nivolumab then ipilimumab (arm A) or ipilimumab then nivolumab (arm B). Roughly 84% of the matched pre- and post-treatment tumor biopsy pairs came from the same lesion. For around 21 patients, matched tumor biopsies were obtained before treatment and at week 13, following single-agent nivolumab (arm A) or ipilimumab (arm B). DNA from more than 75 melanoma tumor samples collected before treatment underwent TCRbeta immunosequencing. Maintenance nivolumab came after both trial sequences. Study-level results and caveats: The model for predicting response that combines TCR metrics with mutation burden needs to be validated in larger, independent patient cohorts. Tumor T-cell fraction and clonality correlated with PD-L1 staining and CD8+ T-cell counts but not with mutational load. Within-arm analyses of tumor T-cell fraction were constrained by small sample sizes and reduced statistical power. In the nivolumab-first arm (arm A), pretreatment tumor TIL clonality was associated with response (P = .04). Clinical benefit was about 30 times more likely to be achieved by patients whose tumor T-cell fraction and clonality increased by week 13.

TCRbeta CDR3 regions were immunosequenced from genomic DNA with the immunoSEQ Assay. Prior to high-throughput sequencing, genomic DNA was amplified by bias-controlled multiplex PCR. Processing in the source paper ran as follows. To quantify the absolute abundance of each unique TCRbeta CDR3 region, the sequences were collapsed and filtered. Clonality, defined as 1 minus Pielou's evenness, was calculated using productive rearrangements only. Tumor T-cell fraction was calculated by normalizing TCRbeta template counts to the amount of usable DNA, which was estimated from several housekeeping genes. Clones with significantly greater frequencies in on-treatment versus baseline samples were identified using a previously published method. Here the immuneACCESS table is served through TCRdb, limited to in-frame sequences with V and J called. Missing clones are a known gap in these copies; in checked studies unresolved V genes cover under half, and the rest lacks a known reason. V and J calls plus clone size are reproduced from that table; the DNA served to infer D and trimming. The sample data list approximately 6,800 clones, and approximately 22% of these were observed just once. Jointly, the top ten make up 10% to 15% of the sample.

Per the publication, the treatment or condition label means: randomized to nivolumab then ipilimumab (arm A) or the reverse (arm B). No trial patient had received prior DNA-damaging chemotherapy. CheckMate 064, a randomized, open-label phase II trial of sequential checkpoint blockade, was the source of the samples, all of which came from patients with melanoma. Genomic DNA from formalin-fixed paraffin-embedded (FFPE) tissue samples served as the input for tumor TCR sequencing. A distance of 12 bases separates the germline ends of V and J, which lose 6 bases and 7 bases respectively. The CDR3 has 13 amino acids, counting the end cysteine and phenylalanine. Only CDR3 DNA is held: 39 bases, read in frame from base 1.

This receptor was taken from a human donor with melanoma. The rearranged segments are TRBV23-1 and TRBJ1-4; the D gene is perhaps TRBD1, from 6 matching bases. TRBV23-1 is an ORF; its function is uncertain. The source material was tumor tissue (inferred from file names), sampled from a patient given nivolumab and ipilimumab in sequence. This receptor carries the CDR3 CASSTTGPEKLFF. The nucleotides read TGCGCCAGCAGCACAACAGGGCCTGAAAAACTGTTTTTT.